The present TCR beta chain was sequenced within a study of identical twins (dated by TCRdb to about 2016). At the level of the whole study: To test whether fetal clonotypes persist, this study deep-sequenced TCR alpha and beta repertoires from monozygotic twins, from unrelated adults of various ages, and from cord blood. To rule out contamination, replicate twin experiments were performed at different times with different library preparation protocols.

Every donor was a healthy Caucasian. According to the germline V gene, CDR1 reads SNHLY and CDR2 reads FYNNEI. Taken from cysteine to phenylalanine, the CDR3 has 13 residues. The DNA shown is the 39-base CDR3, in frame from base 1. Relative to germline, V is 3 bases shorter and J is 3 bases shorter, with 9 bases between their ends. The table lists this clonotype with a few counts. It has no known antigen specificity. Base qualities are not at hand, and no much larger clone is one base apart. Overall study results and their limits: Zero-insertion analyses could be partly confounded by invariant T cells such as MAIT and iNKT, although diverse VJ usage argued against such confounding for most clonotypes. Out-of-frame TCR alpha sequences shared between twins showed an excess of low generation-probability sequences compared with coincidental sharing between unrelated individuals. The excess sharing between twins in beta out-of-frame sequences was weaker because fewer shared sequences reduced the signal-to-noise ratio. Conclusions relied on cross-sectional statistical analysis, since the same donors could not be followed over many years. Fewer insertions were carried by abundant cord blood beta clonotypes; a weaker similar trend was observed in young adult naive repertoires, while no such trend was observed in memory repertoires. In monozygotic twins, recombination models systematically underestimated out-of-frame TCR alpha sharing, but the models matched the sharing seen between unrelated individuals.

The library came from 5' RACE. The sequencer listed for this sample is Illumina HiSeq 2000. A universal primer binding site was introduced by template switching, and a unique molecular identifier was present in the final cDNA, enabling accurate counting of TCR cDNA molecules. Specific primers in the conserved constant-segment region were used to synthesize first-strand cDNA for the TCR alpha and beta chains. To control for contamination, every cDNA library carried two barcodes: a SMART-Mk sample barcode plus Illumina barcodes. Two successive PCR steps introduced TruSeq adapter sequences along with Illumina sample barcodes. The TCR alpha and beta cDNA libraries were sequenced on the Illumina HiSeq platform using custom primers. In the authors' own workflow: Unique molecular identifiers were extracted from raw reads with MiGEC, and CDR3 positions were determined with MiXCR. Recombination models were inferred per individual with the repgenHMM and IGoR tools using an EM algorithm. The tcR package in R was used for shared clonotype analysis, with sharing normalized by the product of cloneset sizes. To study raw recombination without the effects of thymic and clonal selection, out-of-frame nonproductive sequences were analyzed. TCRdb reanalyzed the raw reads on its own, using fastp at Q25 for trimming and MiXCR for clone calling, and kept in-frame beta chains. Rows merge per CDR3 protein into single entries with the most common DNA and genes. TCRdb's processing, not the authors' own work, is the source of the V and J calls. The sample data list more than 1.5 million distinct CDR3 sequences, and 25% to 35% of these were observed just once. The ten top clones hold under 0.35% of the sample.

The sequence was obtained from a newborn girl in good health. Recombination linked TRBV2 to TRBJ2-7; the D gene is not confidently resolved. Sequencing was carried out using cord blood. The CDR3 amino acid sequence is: CASSDKPSYEQYF. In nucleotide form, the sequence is TGTGCCAGCAGTGACAAACCCAGCTACGAGCAGTACTTC.